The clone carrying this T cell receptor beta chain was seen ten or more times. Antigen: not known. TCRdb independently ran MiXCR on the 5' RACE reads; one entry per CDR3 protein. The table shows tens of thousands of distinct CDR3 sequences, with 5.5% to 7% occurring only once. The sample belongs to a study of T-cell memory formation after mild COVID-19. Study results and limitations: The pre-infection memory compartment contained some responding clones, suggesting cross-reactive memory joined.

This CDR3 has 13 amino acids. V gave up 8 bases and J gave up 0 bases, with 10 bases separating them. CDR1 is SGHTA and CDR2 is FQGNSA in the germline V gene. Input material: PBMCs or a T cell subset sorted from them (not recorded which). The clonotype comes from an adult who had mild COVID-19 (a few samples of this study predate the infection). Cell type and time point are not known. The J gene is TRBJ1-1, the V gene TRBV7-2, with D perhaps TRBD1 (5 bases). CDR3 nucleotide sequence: TGTGCCAGCGCGGGGGTTCTGAACACTGAAGCTTTCTTT. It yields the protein CASAGVLNTEAFF.